This T cell receptor beta chain was captured in a study of shared T cell receptors in the human thymus. TCRdb's copy holds only in-frame clones and misses some; the assay was immunoSEQ multiplex PCR. The table records 700,000 or so clones, approximately 83% of them present only once. The V gene's germline CDR1 is SGHRS and CDR2 YFSETQ. Germline trimming cut 4 bases from V and 8 bases from J; bases unmatched to any gene: 8. This CDR3 is 13 amino acids long. Another study also made use of these data, one on human thymus T cells. As that study records: Finnish infants who were healthy and having corrective surgery for congenital heart defects made up the donors.

V and J are TRBV5-1 and TRBJ1-2; 7 bases fit TRBD1. The sample comprised thymocytes. The source of this sequence is a girl under three years old with a congenital heart defect. This chain's CDR3 is CASSEQGSYGYTF. CDR3 nucleotides: TGCGCCAGCAGCGAACAGGGGTCTTACGGCTACACCTTC.